This entry lists 32 T cell receptor beta chains sequenced from one sample in a study of cytomegalovirus exposure and HLA in healthy donors. With 60 Vbeta and 13 Jbeta primers, the PCR was carried out. Here immunoSEQ multiplex PCR was the method, and the copy in TCRdb shows in-frame clones only, minus some. Of 210,000 or so clones listed, 85% to 90% are singletons. Sequenced material: PBMCs. These receptors were obtained from a man aged 25 to 45 in good health and CMV-seronegative.

This chain connects TRBV5-1 to TRBJ2-7; possibly TRBD2 for D (6 bases). Germline V CDR1 and CDR2: SGHRS, YFSETQ. Trimming shortened V by 1 base and J by 2 bases, and 22 bases separated the two germline ends. The CDR3 spans 18 residues. The CDR3, as DNA: TGCGCCAGCAGCTTGCCCCAGGACGGGGGACCGCATACCTACGAGCAGTACTTC. The encoded protein is CASSLPQDGGPHTYEQYF.

The rearrangement links TRBV6-4 to TRBJ1-1, with a tentative D call TRBD1 (5 bases). This CDR3 has 17 residues. Germline V gives CDR1 MRHNA, CDR2 SNTAGT. Trimming removed 3 bases at V and 4 bases at J, with 21 bases between. CDR3 nucleotide sequence: TGTGCCAGCAGTGAATCCCGGGACCCAAGGGAGGGCACTGAAGCTTTCTTT. Its translation: CASSESRDPREGTEAFF.

The J gene is TRBJ1-6, the V gene TRBV25-1; TRBD1 aligns across 7 bases. With 8 bases clipped from V and 9 bases from J, the junction kept 10 bases outside the gene matches. The germline V gene has CDR1 MGHDK and CDR2 SYGVNS. This CDR3 spans 14 amino acids. DNA of the CDR3: TGTGCCAGCGCCAGACAGGGAGTCGGTTCACCCCTCCACTTT. It encodes CASARQGVGSPLHF.

The CDR3 spells CATEDLWGVQYF. For the CDR3, the DNA is TGTGCCACCGAGGACCTGTGGGGGGTCCAGTACTTC. The chain joins TRBV10-3 to TRBJ2-5; maybe TRBD2 (6 bases). Germline values: CDR1 ENHRY, CDR2 SYGVKD. V dropped 10 bases and J dropped 10 bases, with 19 bases sitting between them. This CDR3 comprises 12 residues.

The gene calls are TRBV6-5 and TRBJ1-5, with no clear D. CDR1 is MNHEY and CDR2 is SVGAGI in the germline V gene. V was trimmed by 3 bases and J by 2 bases, leaving 5 bases between them. CDR3 length: 13 residues. The CDR3 DNA is TGTGCCAGCAGTTATCAGGGCAATCAGCCCCAGCATTTT. The encoded protein is CASSYQGNQPQHF.

This clone has a handful of counts. V and J are TRBV6-5 and TRBJ2-3; tentatively, D is TRBD2 (6 bases). From germline, CDR1 is MNHEY and CDR2 SVGAGI. Trimming shortened V by 5 bases and J by 5 bases, and 14 bases separated the two germline ends. CDR3 length: 14 amino acids. The CDR3 is CASSEGGDLDTQYF. CDR3 bases: TGTGCCAGCAGTGAGGGCGGGGATTTAGATACGCAGTATTTT.

This clone has only one observation. V and J are TRBV5-1 and TRBJ2-1, with D perhaps TRBD2 (6 bases). The V gene's germline CDR1 is SGHRS and CDR2 YFSETQ. The V and J ends lost 0 bases and 7 bases respectively, with 11 bases between them. The CDR3 has 14 residues. In DNA, the CDR3 is TGCGCCAGCAGCTTGGCCCGGAGGGAAAATGAGCAGTTCTTC. Amino acids: CASSLARRENEQFF.

The chain employs TRBV30 and TRBJ2-3, with D maybe TRBD2 (6 bases). This CDR3 region has 15 residues. From germline, CDR1 is GTSNPN and CDR2 SVGIG (reference sequence). Trimming shortened V by 1 base and J by 6 bases, and 17 bases separated the two germline ends. CDR3 DNA sequence: TGTGCCTGGAGTGCCGGGTGGAGGGGTGGGGATACGCAGTATTTT. As protein: CAWSAGWRGGDTQYF.

This chain links TRBV10-1 with TRBJ2-2; D is unresolved. Germline V gives CDR1 WNHNN, CDR2 SYGVQD (reference sequence). The CDR3 has 13 amino acids. Trimming left V 2 bases short and J 6 bases short, with 7 bases between. In DNA form, the CDR3 reads TGCGCCAGCAGTGAGATCCTCGCCGGGGAGCTGTTTTTT. It translates to CASSEILAGELFF.

The chain carries TRBV27 and TRBJ2-3, with 12 bases identical to TRBD2. Germline V gives CDR1 MNHEY, CDR2 SMNVEV (reference sequence). Trimming at V came to 3 bases and at J to 7 bases, leaving 5 bases not matched to a gene. The CDR3 sequence is 15 residues long. CDR3 coding DNA: TGTGCCAGCAGTTTCGGACTAGCGGGGCGGTATACGCAGTATTTT. Translation gives CASSFGLAGRYTQYF.

The chain couples TRBV19 to TRBJ1-3, with D possibly matching TRBD1 (6 bases). The CDR3 loop spans 15 amino acids. The germline V gene encodes CDR1 LNHDA and CDR2 SQIVND (reference sequence). V was shortened by 8 bases and J by 0 bases, with 14 bases between the two germline ends. CDR3 region: CASWATGFSGNTIYF. DNA for the CDR3: TGTGCCAGTTGGGCCACAGGGTTCTCTGGAAACACCATATATTTT.

This rearrangement joins TRBV19 to TRBJ1-1, with D possibly matching TRBD1 (5 bases). The V end was cut by 3 bases, the J end by 1 base, with 9 bases between. CDR1 LNHDA and CDR2 SQIVND come from the germline V gene (reference sequence). The CDR3 contains 14 residues. Here the CDR3 reads CASSMARENTEAFF. In DNA form, the CDR3 reads TGTGCCAGTAGTATGGCCAGGGAGAACACTGAAGCTTTCTTT.

The CDR3 bases are TGTGCCAGCAGCTCCCTCTGGTTGCGGGACCCCTACGAGCAGTACTTC. It specifies CASSSLWLRDPYEQYF. The chain has TRBV11-2 and TRBJ2-7; possible D gene TRBD2, 6 bases. Germline-derived CDR1 and CDR2 are SGHAT and FQNNGV. The CDR3 runs 16 residues. V was clipped by 4 bases and J by 2 bases, with 18 bases between them.

This clone came up once. This sequence joins TRBV5-1 and TRBJ2-3; 7 nucleotides align to TRBD2. The V gene end was trimmed by 2 bases and the J gene end by 6 bases; junction bases not matched to a gene: 9. The CDR3 length is 15 residues. Germline loops: CDR1 SGHRS, CDR2 YFSETQ. The chain's CDR3 is CASSFEGGPRDTQYF. DNA for the CDR3: TGCGCCAGCAGCTTTGAGGGAGGGCCGAGGGATACGCAGTATTTT.

V is TRBV14 and J is TRBJ2-5; 7 bases are shared with TRBD2. The germline V gene has CDR1 SGHDN and CDR2 FVKESK. CDR3 length: 20 residues. The V segment lost 0 bases and the J segment 2 bases; nucleotides outside the gene matches: 18. The CDR3 region is CASSQDAVRTLAGTQETQYF. DNA for the CDR3: TGTGCCAGCAGCCAAGATGCCGTTCGAACTTTAGCGGGCACGCAAGAGACCCAGTACTTC.

V is TRBV19 and J is TRBJ2-1, with unresolved D. Trimming cost V 3 bases and J 9 bases, with 21 bases left between them. The V gene's germline CDR1 is LNHDA and CDR2 SQIVND (reference sequence). The CDR3 extends over 16 amino acids. As DNA, the CDR3 is TGTGCCAGTAGTATCGGAGTTCCACTGGTGACCGGTGAGCAGTTCTTC. This codes for CASSIGVPLVTGEQFF.

This chain uses TRBV9 with TRBJ2-1; 14 bases are shared with TRBD2. The CDR3 contains 15 residues. With V trimmed by 4 bases and J by 5 bases, 2 bases remained unmatched. Germline lookup yields CDR1 SGDLS and CDR2 YYNGEE. DNA of the CDR3: TGTGCCAGCAGCCCGACTAGCGGGAGGGACAATGAGCAGTTCTTC. This gives the protein CASSPTSGRDNEQFF.

The rearrangement joins TRBV7-9 to TRBJ2-7; 8 bases are shared with TRBD1. Germline CDR1 is SEHNR and CDR2 is FQNEAQ (reference sequence). The CDR3 runs 15 residues. The V segment lost 1 base and the J segment 5 bases; nucleotides outside the gene matches: 7. The CDR3 DNA follows: TGTGCCAGCAGCTTAGGGACAGGGAGAAAGCACGAGCAGTACTTC. Protein: CASSLGTGRKHEQYF.

V and J are TRBV7-2 and TRBJ2-7, with D unresolved. In germline, CDR1 is SGHTA, CDR2 FQGNSA. The V end lost 3 bases, the J end lost 2 bases, and 8 bases lay between the germline ends. The CDR3 spans 13 residues. The CDR3 here is CASSFGYTYEQYF. The CDR3, as DNA: TGTGCCAGCAGCTTTGGTTACACCTACGAGCAGTACTTC. Full variable domain (rest looked up from reference TRBV7-2 and TRBJ2-7): GAGVSQSPSNKVTEKGKDVELRCDPISGHTALYWYRQSLGQGLEFLIYFQGNSAPDKSGLPSDRFSAERTGGSVSTLTIQRTQQEDSAVYLCASSFGYTYEQYFGPGTRLTVT.

The V and J genes are TRBV11-3 and TRBJ2-1; TRBD1 aligns across 9 bases. Germline V gene data show CDR1 as SGHNT and CDR2 as YENEEA. This CDR3 is built from 15 residues. Germline trimming cut 5 bases from V and 10 bases from J; bases unmatched to any gene: 12. The CDR3, as DNA: TGTGCCAGCAGCAAAGGACAGGGGCGATCTAGGGAGCAGTTCTTC. This encodes CASSKGQGRSREQFF.

The chain combines TRBV7-6 with TRBJ1-5; D call uncertain. The CDR3 has 17 residues. Germline V gives CDR1 SGHVS, CDR2 FNYEAQ. V lost 1 base and J 0 bases, leaving 13 bases between the germline ends. The CDR3 DNA reads as TGTGCCAGCAGCTTAGACAGTAGTCACCATAGCAATCAGCCCCAGCATTTT. Encoded protein: CASSLDSSHHSNQPQHF.

V usage is TRBV5-1 and J usage is TRBJ2-1; D may be TRBD1 (6 bases). This CDR3 contains 16 residues. From germline, CDR1 is SGHRS and CDR2 YFSETQ. The V end lost 4 bases, the J end lost 3 bases, and 17 bases lay between the germline ends. In nucleotides, the CDR3 is TGCGCCAGCAGCAGTGAGGACAGAGTTTTCTACAATGAGCAGTTCTTC. Translated: CASSSEDRVFYNEQFF.

The chain combines TRBV23-1 with TRBJ1-4, with D maybe TRBD1 (5 bases). TRBV23-1 is filed as an ORF, its function uncertain. V gave up 6 bases and J gave up 8 bases, with 19 bases separating them. The CDR3 covers 15 residues. The CDR3 is CASSTRQTTSEKLFF. The CDR3 nucleotides are TGCGCCAGCAGCACACGACAGACCACCTCGGAAAAACTGTTTTTT.

This clone is a singleton in its sample. This chain joins TRBV13 and TRBJ2-5; TRBD2 is a possible D gene (7 bases). The CDR3 runs to 14 residues. CDR1 and CDR2 (germline): PRHDT, FYEKMQ (reference sequence). The V gene lost 5 bases and the J gene lost 2 bases, with 12 bases spanning the gap. The CDR3 protein is CASSAGGHQETQYF. The CDR3 nucleotides are TGTGCCAGCAGCGCCGGGGGGCATCAAGAGACCCAGTACTTC.

The chain uses TRBV10-3 and TRBJ2-5, with D possibly TRBD2 on 5 matching bases. Germline lookup yields CDR1 ENHRY and CDR2 SYGVKD. Trimming took off 3 bases at V and 3 bases at J, with 8 bases between the two ends. The CDR3 runs to 13 residues. The chain's CDR3 is CAISDWGEETQYF. The CDR3 nucleotides are TGTGCCATCAGTGATTGGGGAGAAGAGACCCAGTACTTC.

The V call is TRBV7-9, the J call TRBJ1-1, with 7 bases lining up with TRBD1. The J segment lost 0 bases and the V segment lost 3 bases, leaving 1 base of the junction unmatched. The germline CDR1 and CDR2 sequences are SEHNR and FQNEAQ (reference sequence). This CDR3 is 14 amino acids long. CDR3 in DNA: TGTGCCAGCAGCTTTACAGGGGTGAACACTGAAGCTTTCTTT. It translates to CASSFTGVNTEAFF.

This clone was counted once. This sequence joins TRBV15 and TRBJ2-1; D possibly corresponds to TRBD2 (5 bases). The germline gives CDR1 LNHNV, CDR2 YYDKDF (reference sequence). CDR3 size: 17 residues. V was shortened by 2 bases and J by 4 bases, with 18 bases between the two germline ends. In DNA form, the CDR3 reads TGTGCCACCAGCAGACTACTGGACTCAAACGATTACAATGAGCAGTTCTTC. Its translation is CATSRLLDSNDYNEQFF.

The chain employs TRBV4-1 and TRBJ1-1; D is perhaps TRBD1 (6 bases). Trimming pared 4 bases from V and 4 bases from J, leaving 16 bases between. There are 15 residues in the CDR3. CDR1 is MGHRA, CDR2 YSYEKL, per germline. The CDR3 bases are TGCGCCAGCAGCCCCCAGGAATTAGGGGGCACTGAAGCTTTCTTT. It yields the protein CASSPQELGGTEAFF.

As for this clone: Other DNA variants within this sample encode the same CDR3. The chain uses TRBV20-1 and TRBJ2-1, with unresolved D. Germline CDR1 DFQATT, CDR2 SNEGSKA (reference sequence). V was pared by 6 bases and J by 0 bases, with 3 bases between. The CDR3 has 11 residues. CDR3 protein: CSASSYNEQFF. CDR3 bases: TGCAGTGCCAGCTCCTACAATGAGCAGTTCTTC.

V gene TRBV2 combines with J gene TRBJ2-2; D possibly corresponds to TRBD2 (6 bases). CDR3 length equals 15 residues. The ends were cut back, 8 bases at V and 5 bases at J, with 18 bases in the middle. Germline CDR1 reads SNHLY; CDR2 reads FYNNEI. The CDR3 spells CASGKEGLTTGELFF. CDR3 DNA sequence: TGTGCCAGCGGGAAGGAGGGTCTTACTACCGGGGAGCTGTTTTTT.

This chain links TRBV30 with TRBJ1-4, with D perhaps TRBD1 (5 bases). CDR1 and CDR2 (germline): GTSNPN, SVGIG (reference sequence). Trimming removed 3 bases from V and 1 base from J, with 9 bases in between. The CDR3 sequence is 14 residues long. CDR3 protein: CAWSRGLTNEKLFF. The CDR3 DNA follows: TGTGCCTGGAGCCGGGGACTAACTAATGAAAAACTGTTTTTT.

The chain combines TRBV7-6 with TRBJ2-1; 9 nucleotides line up with TRBD2. The ends lost 8 bases at V and 8 bases at J; junction bases unmatched: 16. CDR3 size: 16 residues. CDR1 and CDR2 from the germline V gene are SGHVS and FNYEAQ. The CDR3 nucleotides read TGTGCCAGCTACCCCGGCCCTAGCGGGATTGGGGATGAGCAGTTCTTC. As protein: CASYPGPSGIGDEQFF.